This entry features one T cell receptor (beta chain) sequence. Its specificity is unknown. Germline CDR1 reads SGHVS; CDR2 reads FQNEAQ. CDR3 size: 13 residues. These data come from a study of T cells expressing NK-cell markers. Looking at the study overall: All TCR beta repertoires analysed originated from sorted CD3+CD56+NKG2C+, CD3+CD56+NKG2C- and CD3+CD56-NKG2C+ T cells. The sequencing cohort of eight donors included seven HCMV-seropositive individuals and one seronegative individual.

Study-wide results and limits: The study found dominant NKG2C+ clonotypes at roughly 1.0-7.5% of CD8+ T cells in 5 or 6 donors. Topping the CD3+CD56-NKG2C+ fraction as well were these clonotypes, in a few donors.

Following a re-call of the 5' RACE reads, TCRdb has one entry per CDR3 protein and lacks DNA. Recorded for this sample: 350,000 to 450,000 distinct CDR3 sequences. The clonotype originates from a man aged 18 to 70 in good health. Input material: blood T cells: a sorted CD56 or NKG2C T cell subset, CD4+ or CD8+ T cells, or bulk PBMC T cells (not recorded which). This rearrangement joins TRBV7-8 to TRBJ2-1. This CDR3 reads CASSLRGVNEQFF.